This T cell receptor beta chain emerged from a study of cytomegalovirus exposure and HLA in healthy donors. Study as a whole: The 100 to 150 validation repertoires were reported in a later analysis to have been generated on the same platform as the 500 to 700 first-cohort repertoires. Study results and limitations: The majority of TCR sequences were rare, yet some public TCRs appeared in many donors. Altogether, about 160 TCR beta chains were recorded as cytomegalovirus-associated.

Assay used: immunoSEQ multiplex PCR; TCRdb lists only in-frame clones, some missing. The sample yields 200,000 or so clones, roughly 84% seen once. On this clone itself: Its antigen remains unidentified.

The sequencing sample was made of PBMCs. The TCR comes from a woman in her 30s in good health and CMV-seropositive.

As DNA, the CDR3 is TGCAGCGCCCTTAAAGCGGGAGCTCAGGCCGAGCAGTACTTC. Amino acid sequence: CSALKAGAQAEQYF. The V call is TRBV29-1, the J call TRBJ2-7; 8 bases match TRBD2. The CDR3 length is 14 residues. CDR1 is SQVTM, CDR2 ANQGSEA, per germline. Germline trimming cut 7 bases from V and 6 bases from J; bases unmatched to any gene: 14.